The clone carrying this T cell receptor beta chain showed up many times. The antigen is not known. This specimen comes from a study of regulatory T cells in long-lasting Graves disease. Study findings and constraints: Thyroid tissue went unexamined; only peripheral blood was analyzed.

As for time point: newly diagnosed GD, antithyroid drugs for less than 3 months. PBMC-derived RNA was used for the TCR library. V gave up 6 bases and J gave up 4 bases; unmatched junction bases: 4. Germline values: CDR1 MNHEY, CDR2 SMNVEV (reference sequence). This CDR3 is built from 14 residues. Construction of the TCR beta libraries employed iRepertoire HTBI primers in conjunction with Arm-PCR of CDR3 regions. Each CDR3 protein is one row after TCRdb ran MiXCR on the multiplex PCR reads. The data contain 390,000 or so distinct CDR3 sequences, about 12% of them singletons. These data were also reused for a study on T cells in Graves' hyperthyroidism and ophthalmopathy.

The rearrangement links TRBV27 to TRBJ2-1, with 9 bases matching TRBD2. The sample in question was peripheral blood mononuclear cells (PBMCs), obtained at new diagnosis, from a patient treated with antithyroid drugs. This receptor was identified in a woman in her late teens or twenties with Graves disease. The DNA of the CDR3 is TGTGCCAGCAGCCACCTAGCGGGGTACAATGAGCAGTTCTTC. This translates into CASSHLAGYNEQFF.